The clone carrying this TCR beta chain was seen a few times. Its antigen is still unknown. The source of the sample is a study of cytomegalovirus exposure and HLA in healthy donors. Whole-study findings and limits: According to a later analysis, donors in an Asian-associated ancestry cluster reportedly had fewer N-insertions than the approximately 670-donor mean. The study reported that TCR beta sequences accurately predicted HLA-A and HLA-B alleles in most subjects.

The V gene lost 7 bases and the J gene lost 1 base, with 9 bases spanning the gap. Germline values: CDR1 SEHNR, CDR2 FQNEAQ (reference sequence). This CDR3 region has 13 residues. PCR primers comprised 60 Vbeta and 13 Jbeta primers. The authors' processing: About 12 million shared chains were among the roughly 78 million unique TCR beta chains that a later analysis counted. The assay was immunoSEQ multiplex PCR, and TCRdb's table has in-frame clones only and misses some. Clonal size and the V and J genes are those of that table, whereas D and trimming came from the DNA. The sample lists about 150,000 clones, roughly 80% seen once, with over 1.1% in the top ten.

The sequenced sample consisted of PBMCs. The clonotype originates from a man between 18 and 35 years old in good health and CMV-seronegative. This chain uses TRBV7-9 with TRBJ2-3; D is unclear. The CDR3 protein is CASNLVRTDTQYF. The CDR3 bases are TGTGCCAGCAACCTAGTTCGCACAGATACGCAGTATTTT.